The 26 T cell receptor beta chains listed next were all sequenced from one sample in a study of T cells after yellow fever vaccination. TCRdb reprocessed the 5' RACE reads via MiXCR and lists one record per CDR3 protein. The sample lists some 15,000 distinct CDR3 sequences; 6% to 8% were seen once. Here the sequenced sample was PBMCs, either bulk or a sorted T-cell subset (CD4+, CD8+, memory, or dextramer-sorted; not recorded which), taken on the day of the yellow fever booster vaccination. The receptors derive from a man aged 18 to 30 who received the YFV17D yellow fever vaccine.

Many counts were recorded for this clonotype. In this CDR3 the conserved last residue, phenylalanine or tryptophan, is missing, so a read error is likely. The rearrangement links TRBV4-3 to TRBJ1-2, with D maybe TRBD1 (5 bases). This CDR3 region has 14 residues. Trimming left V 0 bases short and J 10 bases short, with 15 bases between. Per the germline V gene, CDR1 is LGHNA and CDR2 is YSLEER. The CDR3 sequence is CASSQDLSGNNYTL. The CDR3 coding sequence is TGCGCCAGCAGCCAAGATTTGTCAGGGAATAACTACACCCTC.

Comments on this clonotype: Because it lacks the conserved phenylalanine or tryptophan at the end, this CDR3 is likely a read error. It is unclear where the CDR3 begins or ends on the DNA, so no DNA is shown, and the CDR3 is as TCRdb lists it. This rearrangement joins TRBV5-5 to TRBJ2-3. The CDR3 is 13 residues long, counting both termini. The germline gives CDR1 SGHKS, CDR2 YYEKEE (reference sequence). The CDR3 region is CASSLALEFPPYV.

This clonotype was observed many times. The CDR3 spells CASSLTHESNQPQHF. The CDR3 region has the DNA TGTGCCAGCAGCTTAACCCATGAGAGCAATCAGCCCCAGCATTTT. The chain is built from TRBV7-2 and TRBJ1-5; no reliable D call. CDR3 length: 15 residues. Germline V CDR1 and CDR2: SGHTA, FQGNSA. Trimming took 2 bases from V and 1 from J, leaving 9 bases between them.

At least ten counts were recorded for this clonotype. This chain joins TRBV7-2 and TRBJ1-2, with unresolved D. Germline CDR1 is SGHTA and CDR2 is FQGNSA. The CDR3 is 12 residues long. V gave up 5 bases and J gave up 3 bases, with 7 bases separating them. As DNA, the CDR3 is TGTGCCAGCAGCCCGGATCACTATGGCTACACCTTC. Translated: CASSPDHYGYTF.

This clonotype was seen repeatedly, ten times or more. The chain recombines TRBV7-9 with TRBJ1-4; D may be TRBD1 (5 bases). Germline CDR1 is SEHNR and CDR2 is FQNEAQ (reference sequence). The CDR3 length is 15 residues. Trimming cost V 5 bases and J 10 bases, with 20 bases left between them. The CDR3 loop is CASSPPFSPQGKLFF. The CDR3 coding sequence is TGTGCCAGCAGCCCTCCGTTTTCGCCCCAGGGAAAACTGTTTTTT.

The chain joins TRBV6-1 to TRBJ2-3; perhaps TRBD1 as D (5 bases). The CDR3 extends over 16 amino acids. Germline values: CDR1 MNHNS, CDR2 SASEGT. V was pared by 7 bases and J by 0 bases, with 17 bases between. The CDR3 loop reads CASKERAGSSTDTQYF. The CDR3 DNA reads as TGTGCCAGCAAAGAAAGGGCAGGGTCTAGCACAGATACGCAGTATTTT.

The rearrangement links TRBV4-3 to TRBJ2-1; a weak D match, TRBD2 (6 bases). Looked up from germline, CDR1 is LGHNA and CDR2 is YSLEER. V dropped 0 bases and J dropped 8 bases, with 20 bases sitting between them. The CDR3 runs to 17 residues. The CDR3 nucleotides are TGCGCCAGCAGCCAAGATCATGCGTGGGGAGGAACCCATGAGCAGTTCTTC. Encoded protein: CASSQDHAWGGTHEQFF.

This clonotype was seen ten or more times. CDR3 sequence (DNA): TGTGCCAGCAGCTGGAAATCTAGGGGGGCCCACAATGAGCAGTTCTTC. Protein product: CASSWKSRGAHNEQFF. The rearrangement uses TRBV11-1 and TRBJ2-1; D is possibly TRBD1 or TRBD2 (6 bases each). Germline loops: CDR1 SGHAT, CDR2 FQDESV (reference sequence). The CDR3 extends over 16 amino acids. Between the trimmed V and J ends, which lost 4 bases and 5 bases, there was a span of 18 bases.

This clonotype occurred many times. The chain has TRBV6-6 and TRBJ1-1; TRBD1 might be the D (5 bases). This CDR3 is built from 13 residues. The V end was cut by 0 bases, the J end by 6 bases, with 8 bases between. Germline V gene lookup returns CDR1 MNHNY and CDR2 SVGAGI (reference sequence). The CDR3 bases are TGTGCCAGCAGTTACTCAGGAGGGGCTGAAGCTTTCTTT. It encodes CASSYSGGAEAFF.

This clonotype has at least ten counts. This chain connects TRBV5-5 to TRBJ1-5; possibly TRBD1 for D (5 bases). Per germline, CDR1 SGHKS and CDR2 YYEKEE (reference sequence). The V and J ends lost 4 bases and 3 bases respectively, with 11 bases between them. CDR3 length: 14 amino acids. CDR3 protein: CASSADTLNQPQHF. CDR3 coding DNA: TGTGCCAGCAGCGCGGACACCCTCAATCAGCCCCAGCATTTT.

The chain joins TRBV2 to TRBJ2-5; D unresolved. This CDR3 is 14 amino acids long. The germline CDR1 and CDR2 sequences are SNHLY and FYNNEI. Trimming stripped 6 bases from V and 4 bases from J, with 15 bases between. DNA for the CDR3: TGTGCCAGCAGCCCGGGTCTTCCCCGAGAGACCCAGTACTTC. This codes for CASSPGLPRETQYF.

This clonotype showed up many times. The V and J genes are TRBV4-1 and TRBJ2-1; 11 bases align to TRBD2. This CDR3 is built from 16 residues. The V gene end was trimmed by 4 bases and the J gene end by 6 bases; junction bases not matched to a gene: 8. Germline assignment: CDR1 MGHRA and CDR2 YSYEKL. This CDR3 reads CASSPGGTSGFNEQFF. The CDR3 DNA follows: TGCGCCAGCAGCCCAGGCGGGACTAGCGGCTTCAATGAGCAGTTCTTC.

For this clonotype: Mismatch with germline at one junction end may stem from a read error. In DNA form, the CDR3 reads TGTGCTAGCAGCTTAGGGACAGGGGGCAATGAGCAGTTCTTC. Amino acids: CASSLGTGGNEQFF. The rearrangement joins TRBV7-7 to TRBJ2-1; TRBD1 aligns across 11 bases. CDR3 length: 14 residues. Germline V lookup: CDR1 SSHAT, CDR2 FNYEAQ (reference sequence).

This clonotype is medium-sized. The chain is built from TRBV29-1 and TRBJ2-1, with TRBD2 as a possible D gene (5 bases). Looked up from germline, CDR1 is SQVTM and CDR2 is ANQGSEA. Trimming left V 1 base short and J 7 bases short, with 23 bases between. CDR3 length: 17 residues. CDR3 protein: CSVEGRSGLGFGNEQFF. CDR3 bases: TGCAGCGTTGAAGGTCGTTCGGGATTGGGGTTTGGAAATGAGCAGTTCTTC.

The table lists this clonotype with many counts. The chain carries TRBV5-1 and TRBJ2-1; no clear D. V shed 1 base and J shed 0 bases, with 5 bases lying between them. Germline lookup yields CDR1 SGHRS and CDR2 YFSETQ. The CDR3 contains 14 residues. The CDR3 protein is CASSLQSSYNEQFF. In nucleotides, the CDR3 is TGCGCCAGCAGCTTGCAGAGCTCCTACAATGAGCAGTTCTTC.

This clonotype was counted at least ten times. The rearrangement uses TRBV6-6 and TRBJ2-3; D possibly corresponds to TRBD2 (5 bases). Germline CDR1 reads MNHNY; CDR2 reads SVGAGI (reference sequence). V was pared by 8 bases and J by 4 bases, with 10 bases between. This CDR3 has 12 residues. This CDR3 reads CASSLRADTQYF. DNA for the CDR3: TGTGCCAGCTCCCTGAGGGCAGATACGCAGTATTTT.

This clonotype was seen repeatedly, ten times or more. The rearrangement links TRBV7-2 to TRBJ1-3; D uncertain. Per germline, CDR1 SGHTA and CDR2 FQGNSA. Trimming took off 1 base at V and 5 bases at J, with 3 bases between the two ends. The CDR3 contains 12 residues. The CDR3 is CASSLDRNTIYF. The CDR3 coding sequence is TGTGCCAGCAGCTTAGATAGAAACACCATATATTTT.

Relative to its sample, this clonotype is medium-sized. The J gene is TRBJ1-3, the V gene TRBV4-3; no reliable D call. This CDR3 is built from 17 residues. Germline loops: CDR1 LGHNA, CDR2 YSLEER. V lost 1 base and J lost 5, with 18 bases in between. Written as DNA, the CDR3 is TGCGCCAGCAGCCAAGTCCTAGAGAACTCCAATAGAAACACCATATATTTT. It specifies CASSQVLENSNRNTIYF.

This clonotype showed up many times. In DNA form, the CDR3 reads TGCGCCAGCAGCGCAACCGGGAGTGGGGATGAAGCTTTCTTT. This encodes CASSATGSGDEAFF. The rearrangement uses TRBV5-1 and TRBJ1-1; D not certain. Trimming stripped 4 bases from V and 7 bases from J, with 17 bases between. CDR3 length: 14 residues. Germline V lookup: CDR1 SGHRS, CDR2 YFSETQ.

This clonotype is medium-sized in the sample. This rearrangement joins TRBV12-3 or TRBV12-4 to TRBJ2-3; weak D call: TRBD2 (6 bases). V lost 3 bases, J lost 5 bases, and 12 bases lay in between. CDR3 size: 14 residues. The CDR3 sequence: CASSFQLGGDTQYF. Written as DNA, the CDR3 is TGTGCCAGCAGTTTTCAGCTGGGGGGAGATACGCAGTATTTT.

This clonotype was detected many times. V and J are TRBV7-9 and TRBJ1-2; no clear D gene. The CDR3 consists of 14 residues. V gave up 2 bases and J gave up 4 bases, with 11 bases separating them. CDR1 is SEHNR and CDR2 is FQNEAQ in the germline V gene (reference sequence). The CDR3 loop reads CASSLLQDSYGYTF. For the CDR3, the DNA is TGTGCCAGCAGCTTACTTCAGGATTCCTATGGCTACACCTTC. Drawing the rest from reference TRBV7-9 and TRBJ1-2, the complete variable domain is DTGVSQNPRHKITKRGQNVTFRCDPISEHNRLYWYRQTLGQGPEFLTYFQNEAQLEKSRLLSDRFSAERPKGSFSTLEIQRTEQGDSAMYLCASSLLQDSYGYTFGSGTRLTVV.

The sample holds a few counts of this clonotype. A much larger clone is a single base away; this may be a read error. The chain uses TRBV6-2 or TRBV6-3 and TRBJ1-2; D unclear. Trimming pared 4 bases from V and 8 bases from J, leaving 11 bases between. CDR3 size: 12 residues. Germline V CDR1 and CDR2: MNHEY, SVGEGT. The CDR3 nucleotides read TGTGCCAGCAGTTTCTCAGCCTGGGGCTACACCTTC. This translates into CASSFSAWGYTF.

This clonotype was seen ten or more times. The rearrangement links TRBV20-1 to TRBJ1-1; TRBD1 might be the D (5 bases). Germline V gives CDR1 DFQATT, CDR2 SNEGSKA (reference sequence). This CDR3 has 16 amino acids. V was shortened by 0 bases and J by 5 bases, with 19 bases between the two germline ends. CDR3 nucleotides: TGCAGTGCTAGAGATCGGACCCTATTTGGGGGGACTGAAGCTTTCTTT. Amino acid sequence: CSARDRTLFGGTEAFF.

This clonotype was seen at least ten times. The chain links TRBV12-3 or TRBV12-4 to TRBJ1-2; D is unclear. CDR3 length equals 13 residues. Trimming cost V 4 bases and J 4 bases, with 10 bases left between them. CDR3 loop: CASSSAWAYGYTF. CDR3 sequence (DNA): TGTGCCAGCAGTTCGGCCTGGGCCTATGGCTACACCTTC.

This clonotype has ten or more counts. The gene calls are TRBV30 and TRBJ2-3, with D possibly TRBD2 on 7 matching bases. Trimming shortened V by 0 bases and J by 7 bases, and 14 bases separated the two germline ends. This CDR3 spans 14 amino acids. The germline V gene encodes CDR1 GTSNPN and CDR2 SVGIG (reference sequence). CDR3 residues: CAWSVPGGAHTQYF. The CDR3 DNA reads TGTGCCTGGAGTGTACCTGGGGGGGCACATACGCAGTATTTT.

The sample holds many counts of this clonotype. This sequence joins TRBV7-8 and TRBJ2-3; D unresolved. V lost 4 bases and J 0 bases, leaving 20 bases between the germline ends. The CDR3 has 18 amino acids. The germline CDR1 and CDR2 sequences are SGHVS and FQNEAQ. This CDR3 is CASSSRRVTYSSTDTQYF. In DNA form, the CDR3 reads TGTGCCAGCAGCTCCCGACGAGTGACATATTCTAGCACAGATACGCAGTATTTT.